The clone carrying this T cell receptor beta chain was observed at least ten times. The sample is drawn from a study of T-cell reconstitution after alpha-beta-depleted transplantation in children. The CDR3 is 17 residues long. With 1 base removed from V and 1 base from J, the gap between germline ends came to 17 bases. Germline lookup yields CDR1 DFQATT and CDR2 SNEGSKA (reference sequence). Unique molecular identifiers tagged the TCRbeta library. From the PCR reads, TCRdb called clonotypes with MiXCR, one entry per CDR3 protein. The sample yields around 190,000 distinct CDR3 sequences, approximately 7% seen once.

This specimen was PBMCs, taken before TCRalphabeta/CD19-depleted stem cell transplant. The chain is built from TRBV20-1 and TRBJ2-1; D ambiguous. The receptor was isolated from a boy between 2 and 10 years old with acute lymphoblastic leukemia, due to receive a stem cell transplant. The CDR3 nucleotides are TGCAGTGCTAGAGGACGACTCTCAAGGTTGTCCTACAATGAGCAGTTCTTC. Translated, it gives CSARGRLSRLSYNEQFF.